Presented here are 5 T cell receptor beta chains from one specimen sequenced in a study of blood T cell repertoires in COVID-19. Generated by immunoSEQ multiplex PCR, the TCRdb table keeps only in-frame clones and is missing some. The table shows 75,000 to 95,000 clones, with roughly 90% occurring only once. Sequencing used peripheral blood. The receptor set was obtained from a man in his forties or fifties with active COVID-19.

J is TRBJ2-1 and V is TRBV5-1; the D gene is possibly TRBD2 (7 bases). The CDR3 is 16 residues long. V gave up 4 bases and J gave up 4 bases, with 18 bases separating them. In germline, CDR1 is SGHRS, CDR2 YFSETQ. CDR3 sequence reads: CASSPAGAGEYNEQFF. DNA of the CDR3: TGCGCCAGCAGCCCCGCGGGGGCGGGGGAATACAATGAGCAGTTCTTC.

Comment on this clone: Other DNA sequences in the same sample also yield this CDR3. The chain couples TRBV3-1 (or the pseudogene TRBV3-2) to TRBJ1-6, with D possibly TRBD1 on 6 matching bases. Germline lookup yields CDR1 LGHDT and CDR2 YNNKEL (reference sequence). Trimming shortened V by 1 base and J by 6 bases, and 7 bases separated the two germline ends. CDR3 length equals 14 residues. CDR3 coding DNA: TGTGCCAGCAGCCAAGGACAGGTTAATTCACCCCTCCACTTT. It translates to CASSQGQVNSPLHF.

This chain connects TRBV28 to TRBJ2-7, with D possibly being TRBD2 (7 bases). This CDR3 has 16 residues. Looked up from germline, CDR1 is MDHEN and CDR2 is SYDVKM. Trimming pared 3 bases from V and 0 bases from J, leaving 15 bases between. CDR3 amino acids: CASSLFLAGASYEQYF. The CDR3 DNA sequence: TGTGCCAGCAGTTTGTTCTTGGCGGGGGCCTCCTACGAGCAGTACTTC.

CDR3 sequence (DNA): TGTGCCAGCAGCACCGGACTAGCGGAAGCGAACACCGGGGAGCTGTTTTTT. Translation gives CASSTGLAEANTGELFF. The rearrangement links TRBV7-6 to TRBJ2-2; TRBD2 aligns across 10 bases. V trimming: 5 bases; J trimming: 0 bases; junction bases outside the gene matches: 6. Germline V gene data show CDR1 as SGHVS and CDR2 as FNYEAQ. The CDR3 loop spans 17 amino acids. The whole variable domain, remainder taken from reference TRBV7-6 and TRBJ2-2, is GAGVSQSPRYKVTKRGQDVALRCDPISGHVSLYWYRQALGQGPEFLTYFNYEAQQDKSGLPNDRFSAERPEGSISTLTIQRTEQRDSAMYRCASSTGLAEANTGELFFGEGSRLTVL.

The chain joins TRBV10-3 to TRBJ2-3; TRBD2 matches 11 bases. Germline values: CDR1 ENHRY, CDR2 SYGVKD. V was pared by 4 bases and J by 7 bases, with 4 bases of the junction left unmatched. This CDR3 spans 14 amino acids. The CDR3, as DNA: TGTGCCATCAGTGTGGGGACTAGCGGAAATACGCAGTATTTT. Its translation: CAISVGTSGNTQYF.